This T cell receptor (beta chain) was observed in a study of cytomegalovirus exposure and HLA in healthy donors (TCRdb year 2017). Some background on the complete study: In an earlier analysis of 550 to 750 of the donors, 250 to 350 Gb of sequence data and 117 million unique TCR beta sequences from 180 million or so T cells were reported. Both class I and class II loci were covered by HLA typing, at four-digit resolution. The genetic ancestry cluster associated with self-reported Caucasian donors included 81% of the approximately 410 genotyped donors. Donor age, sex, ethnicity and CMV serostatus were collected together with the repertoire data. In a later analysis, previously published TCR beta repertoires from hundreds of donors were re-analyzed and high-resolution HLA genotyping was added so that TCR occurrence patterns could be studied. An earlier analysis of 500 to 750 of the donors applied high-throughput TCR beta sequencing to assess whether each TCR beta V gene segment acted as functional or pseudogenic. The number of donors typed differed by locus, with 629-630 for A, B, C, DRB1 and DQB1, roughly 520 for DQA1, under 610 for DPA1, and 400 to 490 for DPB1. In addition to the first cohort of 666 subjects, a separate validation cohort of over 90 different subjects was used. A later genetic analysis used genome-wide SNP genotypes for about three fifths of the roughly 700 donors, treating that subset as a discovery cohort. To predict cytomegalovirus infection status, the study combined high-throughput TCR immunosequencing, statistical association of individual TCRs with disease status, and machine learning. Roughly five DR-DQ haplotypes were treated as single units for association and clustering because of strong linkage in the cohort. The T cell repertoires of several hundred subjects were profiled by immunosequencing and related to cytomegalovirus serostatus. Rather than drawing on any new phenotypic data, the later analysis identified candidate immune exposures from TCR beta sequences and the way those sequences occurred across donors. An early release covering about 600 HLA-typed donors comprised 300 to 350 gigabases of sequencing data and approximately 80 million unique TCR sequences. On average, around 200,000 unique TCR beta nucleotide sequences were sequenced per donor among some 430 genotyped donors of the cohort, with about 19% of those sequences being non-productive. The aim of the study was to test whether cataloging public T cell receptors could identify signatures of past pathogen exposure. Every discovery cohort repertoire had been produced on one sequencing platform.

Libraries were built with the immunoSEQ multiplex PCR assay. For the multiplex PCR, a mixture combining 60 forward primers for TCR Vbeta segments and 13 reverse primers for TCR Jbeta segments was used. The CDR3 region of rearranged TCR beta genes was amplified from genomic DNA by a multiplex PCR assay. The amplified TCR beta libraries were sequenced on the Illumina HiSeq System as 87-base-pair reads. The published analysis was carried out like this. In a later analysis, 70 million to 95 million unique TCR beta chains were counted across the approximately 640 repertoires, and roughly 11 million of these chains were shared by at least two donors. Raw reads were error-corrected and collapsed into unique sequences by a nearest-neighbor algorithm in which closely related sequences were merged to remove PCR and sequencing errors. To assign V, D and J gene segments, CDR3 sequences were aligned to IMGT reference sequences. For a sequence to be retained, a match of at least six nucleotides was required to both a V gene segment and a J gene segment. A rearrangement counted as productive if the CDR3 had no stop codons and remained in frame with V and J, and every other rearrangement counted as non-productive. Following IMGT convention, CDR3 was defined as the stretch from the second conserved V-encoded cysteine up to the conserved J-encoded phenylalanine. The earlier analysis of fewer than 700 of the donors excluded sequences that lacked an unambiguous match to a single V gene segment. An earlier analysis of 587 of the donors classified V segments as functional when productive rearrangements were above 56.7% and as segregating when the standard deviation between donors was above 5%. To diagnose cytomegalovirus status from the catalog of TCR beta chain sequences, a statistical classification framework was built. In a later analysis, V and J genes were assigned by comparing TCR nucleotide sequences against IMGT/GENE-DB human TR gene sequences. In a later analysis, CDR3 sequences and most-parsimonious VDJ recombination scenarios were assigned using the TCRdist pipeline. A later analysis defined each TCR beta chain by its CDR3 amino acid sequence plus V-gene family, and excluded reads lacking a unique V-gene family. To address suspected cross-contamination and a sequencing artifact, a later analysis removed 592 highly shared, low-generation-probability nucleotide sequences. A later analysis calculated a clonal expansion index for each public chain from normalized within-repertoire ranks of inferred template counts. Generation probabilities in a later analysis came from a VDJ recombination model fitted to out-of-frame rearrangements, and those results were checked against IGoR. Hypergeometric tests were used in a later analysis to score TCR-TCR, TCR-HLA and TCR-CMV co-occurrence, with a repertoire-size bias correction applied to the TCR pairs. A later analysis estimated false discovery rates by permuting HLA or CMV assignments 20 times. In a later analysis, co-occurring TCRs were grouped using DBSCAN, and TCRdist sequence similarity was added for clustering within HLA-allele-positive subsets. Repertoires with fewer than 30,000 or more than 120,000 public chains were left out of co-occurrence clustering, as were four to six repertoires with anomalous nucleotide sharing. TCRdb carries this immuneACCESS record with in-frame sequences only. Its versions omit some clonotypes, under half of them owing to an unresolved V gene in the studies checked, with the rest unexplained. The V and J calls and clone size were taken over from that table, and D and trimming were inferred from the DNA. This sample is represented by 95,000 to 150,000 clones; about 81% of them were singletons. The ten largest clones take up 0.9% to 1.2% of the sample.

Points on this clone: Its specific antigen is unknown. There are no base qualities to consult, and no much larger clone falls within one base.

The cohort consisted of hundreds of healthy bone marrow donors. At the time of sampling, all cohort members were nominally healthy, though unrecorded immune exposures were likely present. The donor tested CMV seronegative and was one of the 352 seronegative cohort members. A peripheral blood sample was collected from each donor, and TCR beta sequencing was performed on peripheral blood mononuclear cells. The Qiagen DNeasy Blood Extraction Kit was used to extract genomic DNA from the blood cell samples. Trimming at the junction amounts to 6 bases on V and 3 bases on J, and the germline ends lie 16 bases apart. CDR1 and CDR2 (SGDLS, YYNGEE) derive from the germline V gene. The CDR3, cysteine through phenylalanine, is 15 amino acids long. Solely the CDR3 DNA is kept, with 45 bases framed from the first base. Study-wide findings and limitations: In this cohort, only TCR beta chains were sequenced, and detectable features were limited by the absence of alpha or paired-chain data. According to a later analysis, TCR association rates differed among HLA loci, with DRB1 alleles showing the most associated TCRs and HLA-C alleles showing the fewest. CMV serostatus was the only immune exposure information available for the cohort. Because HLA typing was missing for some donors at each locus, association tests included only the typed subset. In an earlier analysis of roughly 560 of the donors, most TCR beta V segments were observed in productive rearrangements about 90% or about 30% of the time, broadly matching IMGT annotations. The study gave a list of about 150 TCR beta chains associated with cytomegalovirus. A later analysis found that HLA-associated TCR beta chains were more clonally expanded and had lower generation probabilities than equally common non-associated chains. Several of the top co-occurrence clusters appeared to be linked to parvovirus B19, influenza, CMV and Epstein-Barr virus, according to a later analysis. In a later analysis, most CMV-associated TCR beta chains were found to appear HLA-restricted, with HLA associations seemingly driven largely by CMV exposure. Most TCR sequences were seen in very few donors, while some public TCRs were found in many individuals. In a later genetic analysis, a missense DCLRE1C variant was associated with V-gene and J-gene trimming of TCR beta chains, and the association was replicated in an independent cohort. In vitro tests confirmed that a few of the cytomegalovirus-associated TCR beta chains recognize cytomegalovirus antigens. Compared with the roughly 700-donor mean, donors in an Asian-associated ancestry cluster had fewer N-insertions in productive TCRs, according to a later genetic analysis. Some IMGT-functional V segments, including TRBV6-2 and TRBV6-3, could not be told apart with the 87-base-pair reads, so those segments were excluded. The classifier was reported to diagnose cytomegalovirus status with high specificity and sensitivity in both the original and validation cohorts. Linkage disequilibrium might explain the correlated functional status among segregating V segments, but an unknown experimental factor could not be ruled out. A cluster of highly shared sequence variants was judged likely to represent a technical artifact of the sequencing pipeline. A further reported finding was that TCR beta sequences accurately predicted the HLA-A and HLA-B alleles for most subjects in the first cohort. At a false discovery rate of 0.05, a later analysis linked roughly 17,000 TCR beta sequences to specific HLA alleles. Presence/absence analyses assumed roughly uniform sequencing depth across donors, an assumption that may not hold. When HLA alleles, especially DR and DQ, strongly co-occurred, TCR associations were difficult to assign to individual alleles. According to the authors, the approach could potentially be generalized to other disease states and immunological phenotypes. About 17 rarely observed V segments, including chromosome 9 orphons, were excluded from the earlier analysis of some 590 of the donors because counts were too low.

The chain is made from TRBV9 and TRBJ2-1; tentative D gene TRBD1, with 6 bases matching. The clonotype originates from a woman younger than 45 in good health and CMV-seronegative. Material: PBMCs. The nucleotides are TGTGCCAGCAACCTAGGGGGAAACAGCTACAATGAGCAGTTCTTC. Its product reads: CASNLGGNSYNEQFF.